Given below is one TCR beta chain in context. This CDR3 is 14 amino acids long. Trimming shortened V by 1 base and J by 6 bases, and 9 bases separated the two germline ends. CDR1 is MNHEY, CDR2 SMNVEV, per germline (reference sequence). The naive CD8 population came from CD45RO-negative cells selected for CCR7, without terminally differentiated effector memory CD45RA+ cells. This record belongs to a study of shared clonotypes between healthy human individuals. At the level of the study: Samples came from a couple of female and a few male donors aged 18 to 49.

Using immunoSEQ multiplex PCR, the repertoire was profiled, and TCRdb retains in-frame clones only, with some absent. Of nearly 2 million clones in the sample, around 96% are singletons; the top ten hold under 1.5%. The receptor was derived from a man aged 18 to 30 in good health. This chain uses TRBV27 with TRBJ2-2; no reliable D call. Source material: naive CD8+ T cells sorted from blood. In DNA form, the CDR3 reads TGTGCCAGCAGTTTATATAGGTTCGCCGGGGAGCTGTTTTTT. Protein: CASSLYRFAGELFF.